This T cell receptor (beta chain) came from a study of blood T cell repertoires in COVID-19. Study in general: Sites across the United States, Italy and Spain contributed samples from acute and convalescent COVID-19. From T cells, B-cell-depleted T cells, or PBMCs came the material, which was cDNA or gDNA.

CDR1 is SGDLS, CDR2 YYNGEE, per germline. V lost 4 bases, J lost 2 bases, and 4 bases stayed unmatched. The CDR3 is 14 residues long. Per the original methods: The assay estimated nucleated cells by amplifying reference gene primers. Assay used: immunoSEQ multiplex PCR; TCRdb lists only in-frame clones, some missing. That table supplies the V and J calls and clone size; D and trimming were determined from the DNA. The sample lists 62,000 or so clones, about 86% occurring once. The chain couples TRBV9 to TRBJ2-7, with 9 bases aligning to TRBD2. The receptor was isolated from an older woman with acute or convalescent COVID-19. Input material: peripheral blood. CDR3 in DNA: TGTGCCAGCAGCCATAGCGGGAGTCCCTACGAGCAGTACTTC. Encoded protein: CASSHSGSPYEQYF.